This record looks at one TCR beta chain sequence and its context. Its antigen is currently unknown. Treatment for every participant with HIV took place in the United States. This sample stems from a study of long-term antiretroviral therapy in people with HIV. Study-level findings and limits: Diversity went up after ART and still fell short of transplant donor controls. Repertoire dominance by clones expanded before ART was seen at all time points.

The run of the v3.0 immunoSEQ assay was at survey level. Sequencing efforts were directed toward about 35,000-50,000 T-cell genomes per sample. Clones were read by immunoSEQ multiplex PCR, and TCRdb kept only the in-frame ones, dropping some. Of 25,000 to 35,000 clones in the sample, 65% to 85% are singletons; the top ten hold over 7%. This specimen was unsorted PBMCs, taken 3.1 years after starting antiretroviral therapy. This sequence was found in a woman aged 45-65 years with HIV.

This CDR3 reads CASSFLAPGDTQYF. The CDR3 region has the DNA TGCGCCAGCAGCTTCCTAGCTCCGGGAGATACGCAGTATTTT. The V gene is TRBV5-1, the J gene TRBJ2-3, with D possibly TRBD2 on 5 matching bases. From germline, CDR1 is SGHRS and CDR2 YFSETQ. Trimming left V 2 bases short and J 5 bases short, with 12 bases between. The CDR3 totals 14 residues.